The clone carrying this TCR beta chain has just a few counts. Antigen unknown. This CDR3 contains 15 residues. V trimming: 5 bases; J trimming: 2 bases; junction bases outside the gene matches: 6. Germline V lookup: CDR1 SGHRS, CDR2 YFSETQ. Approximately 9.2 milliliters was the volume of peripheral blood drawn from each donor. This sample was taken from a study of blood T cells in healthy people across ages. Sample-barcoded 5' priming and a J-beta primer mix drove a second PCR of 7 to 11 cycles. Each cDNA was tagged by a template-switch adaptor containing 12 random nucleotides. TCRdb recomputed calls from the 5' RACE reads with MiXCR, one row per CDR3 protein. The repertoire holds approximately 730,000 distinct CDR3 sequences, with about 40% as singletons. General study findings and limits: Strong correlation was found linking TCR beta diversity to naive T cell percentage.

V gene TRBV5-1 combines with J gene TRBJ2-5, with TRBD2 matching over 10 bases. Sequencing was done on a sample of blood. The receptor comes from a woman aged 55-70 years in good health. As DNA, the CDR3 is TGCGCCAGCAGAGACGGAGCGGGGGGGCAAGAGACCCAGTACTTC. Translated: CASRDGAGGQETQYF.